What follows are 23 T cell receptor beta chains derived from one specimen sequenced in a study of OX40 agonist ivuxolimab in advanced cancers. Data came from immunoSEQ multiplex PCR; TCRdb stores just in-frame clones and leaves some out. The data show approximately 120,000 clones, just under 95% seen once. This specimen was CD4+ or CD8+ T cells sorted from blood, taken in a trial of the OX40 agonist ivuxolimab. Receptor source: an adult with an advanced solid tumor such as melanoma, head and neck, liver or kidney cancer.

DNA for the CDR3: TGTGCCAGCAGCCAGAACTACAATGAGCAGTTCTTC. Its protein is CASSQNYNEQFF. The chain employs TRBV14 and TRBJ2-1; D not resolved. CDR1 SGHDN and CDR2 FVKESK come from the germline V gene. This CDR3 contains 12 residues. V gave up 3 bases and J gave up 3 bases, with 3 bases separating them.

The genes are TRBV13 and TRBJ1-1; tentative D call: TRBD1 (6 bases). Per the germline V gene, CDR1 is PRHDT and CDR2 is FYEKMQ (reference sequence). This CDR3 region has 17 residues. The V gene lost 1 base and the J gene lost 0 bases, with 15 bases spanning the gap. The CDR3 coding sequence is TGTGCCAGCAGCTTAGCAGGGGCAGGAGCAATGAACACTGAAGCTTTCTTT. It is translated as CASSLAGAGAMNTEAFF.

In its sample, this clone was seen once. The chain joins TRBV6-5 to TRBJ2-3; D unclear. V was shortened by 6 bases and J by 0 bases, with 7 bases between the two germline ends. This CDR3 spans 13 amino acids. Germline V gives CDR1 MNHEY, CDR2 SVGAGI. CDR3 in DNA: TGTGCCAGCAGGATCTATAGCACAGATACGCAGTATTTT. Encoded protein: CASRIYSTDTQYF.

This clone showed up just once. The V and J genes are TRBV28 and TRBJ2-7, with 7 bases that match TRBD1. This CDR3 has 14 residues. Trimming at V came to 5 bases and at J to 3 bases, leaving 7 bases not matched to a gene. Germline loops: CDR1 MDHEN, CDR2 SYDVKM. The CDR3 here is CASSKQGSIYEQYF. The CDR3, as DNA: TGTGCCAGCAGTAAACAGGGGTCCATCTACGAGCAGTACTTC.

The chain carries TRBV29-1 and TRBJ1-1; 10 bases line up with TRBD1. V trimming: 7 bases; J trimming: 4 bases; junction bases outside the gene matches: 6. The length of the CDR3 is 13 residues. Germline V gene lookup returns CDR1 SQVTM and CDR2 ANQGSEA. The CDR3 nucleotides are TGCAGCGCCCGGGGACAGGGGAGCACTGAAGCTTTCTTT. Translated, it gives CSARGQGSTEAFF.

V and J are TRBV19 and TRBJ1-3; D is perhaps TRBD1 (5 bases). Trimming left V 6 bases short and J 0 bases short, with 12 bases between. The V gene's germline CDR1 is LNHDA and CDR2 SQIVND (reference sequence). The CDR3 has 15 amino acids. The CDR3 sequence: CASSRRGSSGNTIYF. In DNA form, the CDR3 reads TGTGCCAGTAGCCGCCGGGGGAGCTCTGGAAACACCATATATTTT.

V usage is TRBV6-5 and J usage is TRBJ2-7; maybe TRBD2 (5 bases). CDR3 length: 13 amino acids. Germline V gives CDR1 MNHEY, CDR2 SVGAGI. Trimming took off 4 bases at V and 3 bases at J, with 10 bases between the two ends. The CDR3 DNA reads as TGTGCCAGCAGTTCCGTCGGGGACTACGAGCAGTACTTC. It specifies CASSSVGDYEQYF.

The DNA for the CDR3 is TGTGCCAGCAGCCCACAGGGGGCAGATACGCAGTATTTT. Amino acid sequence: CASSPQGADTQYF. The V gene is TRBV4-2, the J gene TRBJ2-3; 8 nucleotides match TRBD1. The length of the CDR3 is 13 residues. Germline V lookup: CDR1 LGHNA, CDR2 YNFKEQ. The V and J ends lost 4 bases and 4 bases, in that order; junction bases with no gene match: 1.

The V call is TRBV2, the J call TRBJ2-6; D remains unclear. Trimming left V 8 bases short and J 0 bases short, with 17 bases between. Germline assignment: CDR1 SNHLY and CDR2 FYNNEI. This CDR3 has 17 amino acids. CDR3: CASSRPGVFSGANVLTF. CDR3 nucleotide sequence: TGTGCCAGCTCCAGGCCGGGTGTCTTCTCTGGGGCCAACGTCCTGACTTTC.

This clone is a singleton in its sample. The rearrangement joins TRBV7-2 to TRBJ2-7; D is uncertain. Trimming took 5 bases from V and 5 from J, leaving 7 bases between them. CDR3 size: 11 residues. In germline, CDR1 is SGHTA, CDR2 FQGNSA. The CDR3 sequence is CASSSLNEQYF. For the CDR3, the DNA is TGTGCCAGCAGCAGCCTAAACGAGCAGTACTTC.

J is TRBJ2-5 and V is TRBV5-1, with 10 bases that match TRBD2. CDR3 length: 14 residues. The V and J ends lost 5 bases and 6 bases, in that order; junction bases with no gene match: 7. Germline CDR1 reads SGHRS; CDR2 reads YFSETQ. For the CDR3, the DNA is TGCGCCAGCAGTTCCGCTAGCGGGAGAAAGACCCAGTACTTC. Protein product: CASSSASGRKTQYF.

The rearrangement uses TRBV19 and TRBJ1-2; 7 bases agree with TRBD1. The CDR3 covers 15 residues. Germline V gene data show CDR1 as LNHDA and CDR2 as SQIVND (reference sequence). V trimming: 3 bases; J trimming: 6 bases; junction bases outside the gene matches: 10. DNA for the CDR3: TGTGCCAGTAGTATGGAACAGGGGTTCTGGAATGGCTACACCTTC. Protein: CASSMEQGFWNGYTF.

CDR3 sequence reads: CASSLLIGGSLHF. CDR3 coding DNA: TGTGCCAGCAGCTTATTAATCGGGGGATCCCTCCACTTT. The V and J genes are TRBV11-2 and TRBJ1-6; the D gene is possibly TRBD1 (5 bases). Germline V gene sequence: CDR1 SGHAT, CDR2 FQNNGV. The CDR3 length is 13 residues. V dropped 2 bases and J dropped 14 bases, with 13 bases sitting between them.

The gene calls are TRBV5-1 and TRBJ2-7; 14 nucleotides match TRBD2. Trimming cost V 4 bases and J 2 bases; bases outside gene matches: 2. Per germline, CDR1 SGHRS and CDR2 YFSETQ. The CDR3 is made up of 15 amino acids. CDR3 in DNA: TGCGCCAGCAGCCGACTAGCGGGAGGGACCTACGAGCAGTACTTC. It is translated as CASSRLAGGTYEQYF.

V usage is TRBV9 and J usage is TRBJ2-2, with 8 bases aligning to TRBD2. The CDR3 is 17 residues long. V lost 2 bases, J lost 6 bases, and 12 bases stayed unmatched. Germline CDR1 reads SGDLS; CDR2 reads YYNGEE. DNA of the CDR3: TGTGCCAGCAGCGTCCCCTTCACCGGGACTAGAGCCGGGGAGCTGTTTTTT. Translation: CASSVPFTGTRAGELFF.

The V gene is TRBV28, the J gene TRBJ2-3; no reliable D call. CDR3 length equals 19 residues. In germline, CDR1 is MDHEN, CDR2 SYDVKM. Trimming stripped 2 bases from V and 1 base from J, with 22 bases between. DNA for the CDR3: TGTGCCAGCAGTTTAACCTTGGCCCAATACTATTCAGGCACAGATACGCAGTATTTT. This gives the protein CASSLTLAQYYSGTDTQYF. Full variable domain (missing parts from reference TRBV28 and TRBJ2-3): DVKVTQSSRYLVKRTGEKVFLECVQDMDHENMFWYRQDPGLGLRLIYFSYDVKMKEKGDIPEGYSVSREKKERFSLILESASTNQTSMYLCASSLTLAQYYSGTDTQYFGPGTRLTVL.

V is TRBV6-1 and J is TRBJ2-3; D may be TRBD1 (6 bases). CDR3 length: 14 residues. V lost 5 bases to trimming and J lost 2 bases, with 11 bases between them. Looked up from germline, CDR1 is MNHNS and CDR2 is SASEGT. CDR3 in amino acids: CASSRQANTDTQYF. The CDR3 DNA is TGTGCCAGCAGTCGACAGGCCAACACAGATACGCAGTATTTT.

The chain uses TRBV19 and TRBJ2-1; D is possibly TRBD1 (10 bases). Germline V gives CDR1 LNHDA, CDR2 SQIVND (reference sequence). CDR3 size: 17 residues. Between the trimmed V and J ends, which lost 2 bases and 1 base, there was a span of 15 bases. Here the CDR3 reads CASSILAGQGSYNEQFF. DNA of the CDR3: TGTGCCAGTAGTATACTAGCGGGACAGGGGTCCTACAATGAGCAGTTCTTC.

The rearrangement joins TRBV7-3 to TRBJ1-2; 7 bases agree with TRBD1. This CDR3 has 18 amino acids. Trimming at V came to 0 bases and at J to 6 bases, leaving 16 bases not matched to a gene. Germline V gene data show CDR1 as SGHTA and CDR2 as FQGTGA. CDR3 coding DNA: TGTGCCAGCAGCTTAACAAGAGACAGGGTATATCTTGAGGATGGCTACACCTTC. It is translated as CASSLTRDRVYLEDGYTF.

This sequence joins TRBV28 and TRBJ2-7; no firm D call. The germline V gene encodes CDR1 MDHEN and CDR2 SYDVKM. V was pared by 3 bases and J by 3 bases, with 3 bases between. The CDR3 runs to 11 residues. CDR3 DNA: TGTGCCAGCAGTTTCAACTACGAGCAGTACTTC. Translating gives CASSFNYEQYF.

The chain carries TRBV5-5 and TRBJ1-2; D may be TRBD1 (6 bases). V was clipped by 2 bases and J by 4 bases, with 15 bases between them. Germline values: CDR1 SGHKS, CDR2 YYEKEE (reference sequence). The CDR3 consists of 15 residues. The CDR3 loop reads CASSFSVEGGYGYTF. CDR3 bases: TGTGCCAGCAGCTTCTCGGTTGAGGGGGGCTATGGCTACACCTTC.

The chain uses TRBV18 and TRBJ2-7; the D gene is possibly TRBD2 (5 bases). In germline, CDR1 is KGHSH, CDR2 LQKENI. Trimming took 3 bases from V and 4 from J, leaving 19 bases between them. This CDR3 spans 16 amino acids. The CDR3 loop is CASSPPGSGSPYEQYF. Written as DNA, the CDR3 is TGTGCCAGCTCACCTCCGGGGTCGGGATCCCCTTACGAGCAGTACTTC.

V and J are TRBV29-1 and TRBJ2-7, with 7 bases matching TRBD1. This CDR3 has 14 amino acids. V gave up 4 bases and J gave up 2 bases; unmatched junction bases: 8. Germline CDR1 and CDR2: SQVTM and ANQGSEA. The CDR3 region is CSVAGTVSAYEQYF. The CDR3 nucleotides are TGCAGCGTTGCGGGGACAGTTTCTGCCTACGAGCAGTACTTC.